This T cell receptor beta chain was identified in a study of blood T cell repertoires in COVID-19. Study-level background: Samples representing acute and convalescent COVID-19 were sourced from the United States, Italy and Spain. The analysed material was cDNA or gDNA that came from T cells, B-cell-depleted T cells, or PBMCs.

J was trimmed by 6 bases and V by 2 bases; bases with no gene match: 8. The germline V gene encodes CDR1 MNHNS and CDR2 SASEGT. The length of the CDR3 is 16 residues. Authors' methods: Reference gene primer amplification gave estimated nucleated cell counts. Assay: immunoSEQ multiplex PCR; the TCRdb copy retains only in-frame clones and omits some. From that table come the V and J calls and clone size; the DNA was used to work out D and trimming. The sample lists about 56,000 clones, nearly 90% occurring once. Followed over time, Seattle patients had been enrolled while infection was active. Material: peripheral blood. This chain links TRBV6-1 with TRBJ2-1; 9 bases are a match to TRBD2. The receptor was isolated from a woman aged 60 to 75 with COVID-19, enrolled during active disease. As DNA, the CDR3 is TGTGCCAGCAGTGAAATTAGTGCGGGGGGGGGCAATGAGCAGTTCTTC. It encodes CASSEISAGGGNEQFF.